Below, 8 T cell receptor beta chains from the same sample are listed, as sequenced in a study of T cell repertoires in cytomegalovirus infection. TCRdb analysed the reads with MiXCR anew, one entry per CDR3 protein. There are 200,000 to 250,000 distinct CDR3 sequences in the sample; 20% to 25% occur only once, and around a sixth lies in the top ten. The sample consisted of CD8+ T cells from PBMCs. Receptor source: a human donor in good health (CMV status not recorded). Some clones in this sample may be carry-over from other donors' samples.

This sequence joins TRBV20-1 and TRBJ1-1; TRBD1 aligns across 8 bases. The CDR3 consists of 14 residues. Per germline, CDR1 DFQATT and CDR2 SNEGSKA (reference sequence). The trim removed 0 bases at V and 5 bases at J, leaving 5 bases unmatched. The CDR3 region has the DNA TGCAGTGCTAGAGATAGAACAGGGGGGACTGAAGCTTTCTTT. This gives the protein CSARDRTGGTEAFF.

This clonotype was picked up a small number of times. J is TRBJ2-1 and V is TRBV3-1; a weak D match, TRBD2 (5 bases). Trimming removed 4 bases from V and 9 bases from J, with 16 bases in between. Germline CDR1 LGHDT, CDR2 YNNKEL (reference sequence). The CDR3 covers 14 residues. The CDR3 loop reads CASSLPGDASEQFF. The CDR3, as DNA: TGTGCCAGCAGCCTCCCCGGGGATGCCAGTGAGCAGTTCTTC.

The CDR3 is CASSSWETNEKLFF. CDR3 coding DNA: TGTGCCAGCAGTTCATGGGAGACGAATGAAAAACTGTTTTTT. The J gene is TRBJ1-4, the V gene TRBV28; D unclear. V lost 4 bases and J 5 bases, leaving 11 bases between the germline ends. Germline assignment: CDR1 MDHEN and CDR2 SYDVKM. The CDR3 runs to 14 residues.

This clonotype was found many times. This chain joins TRBV7-6 and TRBJ1-2, with D possibly being TRBD1 (5 bases). The CDR3 runs 14 residues. Deletions cut 5 bases from V and 2 bases from J, with 12 bases between. Looked up from germline, CDR1 is SGHVS and CDR2 is FNYEAQ. The CDR3 DNA reads TGTGCCAGCAGCGTCGACAGCACAAACTATGGCTACACCTTC. It specifies CASSVDSTNYGYTF.

In its sample, this clonotype was seen a few times. The chain employs TRBV20-1 and TRBJ2-1, with D perhaps TRBD2 (6 bases). CDR1 and CDR2 (germline): DFQATT, SNEGSKA (reference sequence). Between the trimmed V and J ends, which lost 0 bases and 0 bases, there was a span of 12 bases. The CDR3 has 16 amino acids. The CDR3 nucleotides are TGCAGTGCTAGAGATGCGGGGTATATCTCCTACAATGAGCAGTTCTTC. The encoded protein is CSARDAGYISYNEQFF.

In this sample, this clonotype turned up a few times. The rearrangement links TRBV7-4 to TRBJ1-5, with TRBD1 matching 7 bases. This CDR3 region has 17 residues. Germline trimming cut 3 bases from V and 0 bases from J; bases unmatched to any gene: 8. Germline values: CDR1 SGHVT, CDR2 SQSDAQ. In DNA form, the CDR3 reads TGTGCCAGCAGCTTTGTGACAGGGAAGGATAGCAATCAGCCCCAGCATTTT. Amino acid sequence: CASSFVTGKDSNQPQHF.

In its sample, this clonotype was seen a few times. This rearrangement joins TRBV18 to TRBJ2-2; D not resolved. The CDR3 loop spans 16 amino acids. V was clipped by 3 bases and J by 3 bases, with 14 bases between them. Germline V gene data show CDR1 as KGHSH and CDR2 as LQKENI. CDR3 bases: TGTGCCAGCTCACCCTATAACCACGTTGACACCGGGGAGCTGTTTTTT. Translating it yields CASSPYNHVDTGELFF.

CDR3 sequence: CASSRGHTGAIYGYTF. CDR3 DNA: TGTGCCAGCAGTCGGGGACATACAGGGGCGATCTATGGCTACACCTTC. V is TRBV27 and J is TRBJ1-2, with 7 bases that match TRBD1. The CDR3 runs to 16 residues. The germline V gene has CDR1 MNHEY and CDR2 SMNVEV (reference sequence). With 5 bases clipped from V and 4 bases from J, the junction kept 13 bases outside the gene matches.